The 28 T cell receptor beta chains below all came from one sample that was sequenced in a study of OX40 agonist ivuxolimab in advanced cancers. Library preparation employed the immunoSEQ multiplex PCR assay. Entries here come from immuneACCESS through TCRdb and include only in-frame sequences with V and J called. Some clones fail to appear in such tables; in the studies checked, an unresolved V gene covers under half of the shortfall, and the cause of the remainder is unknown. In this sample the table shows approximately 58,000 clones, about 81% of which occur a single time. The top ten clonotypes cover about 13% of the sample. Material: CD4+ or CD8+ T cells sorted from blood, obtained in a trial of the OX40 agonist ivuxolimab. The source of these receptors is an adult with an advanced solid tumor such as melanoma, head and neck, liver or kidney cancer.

The CDR3 nucleotides are TGTGCCAGCAGCTTAGTCCACCAGGGCGACTCCCAACTCCACTTT. Protein product: CASSLVHQGDSQLHF. The J gene is TRBJ1-6, the V gene TRBV7-2; a possible D gene is TRBD1 (5 bases). Looked up from germline, CDR1 is SGHTA and CDR2 is FQGNSA. Deletions cut 1 base from V and 16 bases from J, with 20 bases between. The CDR3 loop spans 15 amino acids.

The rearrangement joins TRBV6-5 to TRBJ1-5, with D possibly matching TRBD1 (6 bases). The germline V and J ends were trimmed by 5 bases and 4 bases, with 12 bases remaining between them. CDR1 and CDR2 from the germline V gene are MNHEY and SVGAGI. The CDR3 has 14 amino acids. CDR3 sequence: CASSGTGQNQPQHF. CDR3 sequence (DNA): TGTGCCAGCAGTGGTACAGGGCAGAATCAGCCCCAGCATTTT.

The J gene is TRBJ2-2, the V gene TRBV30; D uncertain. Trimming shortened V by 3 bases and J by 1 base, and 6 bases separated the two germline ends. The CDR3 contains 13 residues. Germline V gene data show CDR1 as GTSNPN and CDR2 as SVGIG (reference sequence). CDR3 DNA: TGTGCCTGGAGGACCCAGAACACCGGGGAGCTGTTTTTT. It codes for CAWRTQNTGELFF.

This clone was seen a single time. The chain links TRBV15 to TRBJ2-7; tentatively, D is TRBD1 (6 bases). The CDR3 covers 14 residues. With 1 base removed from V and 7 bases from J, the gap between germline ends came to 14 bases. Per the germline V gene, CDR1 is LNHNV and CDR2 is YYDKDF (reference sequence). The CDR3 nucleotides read TGTGCCACCAGCAGAGCAGACAGGCTTCGGGAGCAGTACTTC. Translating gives CATSRADRLREQYF. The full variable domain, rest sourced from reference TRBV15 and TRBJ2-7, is DAMVIQNPRYQVTQFGKPVTLSCSQTLNHNVMYWYQQKSSQAPKLLFHYYDKDFNNEADTPDNFQSRRPNTSFCFLDIRSPGLGDTAMYLCATSRADRLREQYFGPGTRLTVT.

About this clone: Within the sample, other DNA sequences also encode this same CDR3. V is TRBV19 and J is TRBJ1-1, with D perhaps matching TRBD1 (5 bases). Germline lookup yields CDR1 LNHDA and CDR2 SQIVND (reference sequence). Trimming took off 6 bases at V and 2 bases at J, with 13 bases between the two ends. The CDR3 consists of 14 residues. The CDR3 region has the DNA TGTGCCAGTAGCACCCCGGGACTCAACACTGAAGCTTTCTTT. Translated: CASSTPGLNTEAFF. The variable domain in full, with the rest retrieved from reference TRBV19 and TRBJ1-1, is DGGITQSPKYLFRKEGQNVTLSCEQNLNHDAMYWYRQDPGQGLRLIYYSQIVNDFQKGDIAEGYSVSREKKESFPLTVTSAQKNPTAFYLCASSTPGLNTEAFFGQGTRLTVV.

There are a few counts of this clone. The CDR3 sequence: CASSPTGYPYGYTF. CDR3 DNA sequence: TGTGCCAGCTCACCAACAGGATACCCCTATGGCTACACCTTC. V and J are TRBV18 and TRBJ1-2; TRBD1 is a possible D gene (5 bases). CDR3 length: 14 residues. The germline gives CDR1 KGHSH, CDR2 LQKENI. Trimming removed 2 bases at V and 4 bases at J, with 11 bases between.

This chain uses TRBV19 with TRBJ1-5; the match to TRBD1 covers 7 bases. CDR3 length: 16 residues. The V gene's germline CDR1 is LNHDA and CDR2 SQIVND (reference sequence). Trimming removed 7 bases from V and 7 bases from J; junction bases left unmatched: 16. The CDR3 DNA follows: TGTGCCAGTACGAATTTAGGAGACAGGGTCGGACAGCCCCAGCATTTT. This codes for CASTNLGDRVGQPQHF.

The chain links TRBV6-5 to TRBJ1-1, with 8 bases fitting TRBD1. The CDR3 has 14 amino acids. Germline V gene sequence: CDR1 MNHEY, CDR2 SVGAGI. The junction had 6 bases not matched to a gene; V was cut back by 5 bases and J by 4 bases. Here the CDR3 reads CASSPGGVGTEAFF. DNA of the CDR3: TGTGCCAGCAGTCCAGGGGGCGTCGGCACTGAAGCTTTCTTT.

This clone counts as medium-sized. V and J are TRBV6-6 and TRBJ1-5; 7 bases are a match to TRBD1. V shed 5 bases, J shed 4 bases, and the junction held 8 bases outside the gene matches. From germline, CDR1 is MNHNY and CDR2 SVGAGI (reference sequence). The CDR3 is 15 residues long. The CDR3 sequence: CASSDGTARNQPQHF. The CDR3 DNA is TGTGCCAGCAGTGATGGGACAGCACGAAATCAGCCCCAGCATTTT.

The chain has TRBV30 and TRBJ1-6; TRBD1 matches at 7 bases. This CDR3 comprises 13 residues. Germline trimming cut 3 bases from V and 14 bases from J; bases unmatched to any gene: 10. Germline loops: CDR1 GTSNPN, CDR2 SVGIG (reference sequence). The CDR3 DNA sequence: TGTGCCTGGAGCCGGCTTCTCGGGACAGCCCTCCACTTT. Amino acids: CAWSRLLGTALHF.

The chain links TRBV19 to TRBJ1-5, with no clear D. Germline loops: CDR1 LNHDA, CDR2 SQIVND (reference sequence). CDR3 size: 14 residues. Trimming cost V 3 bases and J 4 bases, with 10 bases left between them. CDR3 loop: CASSMEDKNQPQHF. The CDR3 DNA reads TGTGCCAGTAGTATGGAAGACAAAAATCAGCCCCAGCATTTT.

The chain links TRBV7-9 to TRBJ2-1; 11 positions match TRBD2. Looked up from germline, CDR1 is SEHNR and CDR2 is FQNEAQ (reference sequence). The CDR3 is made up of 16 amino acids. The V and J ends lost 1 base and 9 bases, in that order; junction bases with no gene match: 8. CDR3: CASSLVSRLAGGEQFF. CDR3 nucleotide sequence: TGTGCCAGCAGCTTAGTGAGTAGGCTAGCGGGAGGTGAGCAGTTCTTC.

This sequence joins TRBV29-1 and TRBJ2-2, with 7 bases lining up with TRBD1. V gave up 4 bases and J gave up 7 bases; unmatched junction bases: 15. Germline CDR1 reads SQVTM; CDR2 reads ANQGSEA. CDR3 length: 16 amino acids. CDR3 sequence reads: CSVVGLGQGVNGELFF. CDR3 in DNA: TGCAGCGTTGTGGGTCTCGGCCAGGGGGTGAACGGGGAGCTGTTTTTT.

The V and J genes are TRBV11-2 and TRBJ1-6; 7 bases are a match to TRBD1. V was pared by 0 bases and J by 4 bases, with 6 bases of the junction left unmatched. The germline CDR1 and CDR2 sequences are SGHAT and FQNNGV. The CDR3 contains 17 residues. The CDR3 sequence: CASSLDTGEQYNSPLHF. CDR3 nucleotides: TGTGCCAGCAGCTTAGATACAGGGGAGCAATATAATTCACCCCTCCACTTT.

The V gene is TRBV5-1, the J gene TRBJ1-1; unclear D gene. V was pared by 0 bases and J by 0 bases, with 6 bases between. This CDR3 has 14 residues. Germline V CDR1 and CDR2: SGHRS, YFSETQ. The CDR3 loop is CASSLEAMNTEAFF. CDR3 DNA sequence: TGCGCCAGCAGCTTGGAGGCTATGAACACTGAAGCTTTCTTT.

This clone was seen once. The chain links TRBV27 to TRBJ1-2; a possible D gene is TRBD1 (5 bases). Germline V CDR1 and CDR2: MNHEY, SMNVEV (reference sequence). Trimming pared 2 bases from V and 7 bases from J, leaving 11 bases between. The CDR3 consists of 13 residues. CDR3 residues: CASSLGGVSGYTF. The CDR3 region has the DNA TGTGCCAGCAGTTTAGGGGGGGTTAGTGGCTACACCTTC.

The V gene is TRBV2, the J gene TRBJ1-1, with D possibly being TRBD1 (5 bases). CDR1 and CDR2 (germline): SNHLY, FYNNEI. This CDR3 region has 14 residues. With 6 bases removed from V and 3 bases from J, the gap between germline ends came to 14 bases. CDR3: CASRGGKRYTEAFF. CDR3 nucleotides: TGTGCCAGCAGGGGGGGGAAAAGGTACACTGAAGCTTTCTTT.

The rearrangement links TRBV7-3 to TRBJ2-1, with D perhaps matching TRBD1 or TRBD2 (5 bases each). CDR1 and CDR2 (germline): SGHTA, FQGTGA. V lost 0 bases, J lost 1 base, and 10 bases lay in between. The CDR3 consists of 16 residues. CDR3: CASSLTGRRSYNEQFF. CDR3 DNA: TGTGCCAGCAGCTTAACGGGACGGAGATCCTACAATGAGCAGTTCTTC.

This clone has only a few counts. The CDR3 loop is CASTGTNTGNTIYF. CDR3 nucleotides: TGTGCCAGCACCGGGACAAACACTGGAAACACCATATATTTT. The chain has TRBV7-2 and TRBJ1-3; a weak D match, TRBD1 (6 bases). With 7 bases removed from V and 2 bases from J, the gap between germline ends came to 12 bases. Per the germline V gene, CDR1 is SGHTA and CDR2 is FQGNSA. CDR3 length: 14 residues.

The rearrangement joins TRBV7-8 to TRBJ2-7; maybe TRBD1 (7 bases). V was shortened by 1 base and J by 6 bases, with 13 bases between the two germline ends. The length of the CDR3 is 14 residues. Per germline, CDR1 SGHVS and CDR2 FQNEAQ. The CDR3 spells CASSLGPQGGEQYF. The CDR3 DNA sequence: TGTGCCAGCAGCTTAGGGCCTCAGGGGGGCGAGCAGTACTTC.

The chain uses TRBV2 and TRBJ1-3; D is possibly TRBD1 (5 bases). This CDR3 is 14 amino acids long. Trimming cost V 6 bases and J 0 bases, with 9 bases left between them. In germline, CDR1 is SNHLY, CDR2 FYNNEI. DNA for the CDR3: TGTGCCAGCAGAGCGACAGTCTCTGGAAACACCATATATTTT. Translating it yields CASRATVSGNTIYF.

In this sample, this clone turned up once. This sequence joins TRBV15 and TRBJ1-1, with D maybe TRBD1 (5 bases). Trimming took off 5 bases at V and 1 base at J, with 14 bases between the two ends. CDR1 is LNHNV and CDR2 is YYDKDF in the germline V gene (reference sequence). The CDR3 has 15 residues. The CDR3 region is CATSFLITGNTEAFF. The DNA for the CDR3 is TGTGCCACCAGCTTCTTAATAACAGGGAACACTGAAGCTTTCTTT.

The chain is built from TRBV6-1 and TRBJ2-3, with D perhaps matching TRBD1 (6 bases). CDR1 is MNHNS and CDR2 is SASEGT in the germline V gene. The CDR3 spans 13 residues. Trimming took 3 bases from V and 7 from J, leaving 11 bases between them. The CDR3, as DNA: TGTGCCAGCAGTGACGAACAGGGAAATACGCAGTATTTT. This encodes CASSDEQGNTQYF.

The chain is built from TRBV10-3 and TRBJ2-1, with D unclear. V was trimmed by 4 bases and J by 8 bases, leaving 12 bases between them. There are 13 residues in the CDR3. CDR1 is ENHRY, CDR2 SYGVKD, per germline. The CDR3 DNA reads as TGTGCCATCAGTGTGGACCCACGCTATGAGCAGTTCTTC. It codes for CAISVDPRYEQFF.

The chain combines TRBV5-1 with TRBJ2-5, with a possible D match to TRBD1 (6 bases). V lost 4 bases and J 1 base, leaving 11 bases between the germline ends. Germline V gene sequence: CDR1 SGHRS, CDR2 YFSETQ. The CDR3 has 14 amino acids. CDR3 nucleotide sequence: TGCGCCAGCAGCGCCCAGGGGAGCCAAGAGACCCAGTACTTC. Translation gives CASSAQGSQETQYF. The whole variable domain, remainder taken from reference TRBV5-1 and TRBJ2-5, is KAGVTQTPRYLIKTRGQQVTLSCSPISGHRSVSWYQQTPGQGLQFLFEYFSETQRNKGNFPGRFSGRQFSNSRSEMNVSTLELGDSALYLCASSAQGSQETQYFGPGTRLLVL.

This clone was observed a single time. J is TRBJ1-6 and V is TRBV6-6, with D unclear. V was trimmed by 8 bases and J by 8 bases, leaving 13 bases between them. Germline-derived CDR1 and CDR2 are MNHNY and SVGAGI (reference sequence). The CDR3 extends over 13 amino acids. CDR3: CASSGPSDSPLHF. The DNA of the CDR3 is TGTGCCAGCTCCGGGCCCTCGGATTCACCCCTCCACTTT.

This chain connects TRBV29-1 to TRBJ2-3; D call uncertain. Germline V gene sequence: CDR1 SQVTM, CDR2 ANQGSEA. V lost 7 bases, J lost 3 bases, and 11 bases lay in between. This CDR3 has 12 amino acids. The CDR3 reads CSGLATTDTQYF. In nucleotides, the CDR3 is TGCAGCGGCCTTGCGACTACAGATACGCAGTATTTT.

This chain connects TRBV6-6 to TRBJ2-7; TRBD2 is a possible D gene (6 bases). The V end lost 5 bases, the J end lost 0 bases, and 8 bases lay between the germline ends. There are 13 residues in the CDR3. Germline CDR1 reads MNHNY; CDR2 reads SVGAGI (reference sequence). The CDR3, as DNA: TGTGCCAGCAGTGGTAGCGGCTCCTACGAGCAGTACTTC. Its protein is CASSGSGSYEQYF.